Listed below are T cell receptor beta chains from one sample, sequenced in a study of identical twins. TCRdb fed the 5' RACE reads into MiXCR, producing one record per CDR3 protein. In the table there are 500,000 or so distinct CDR3 sequences, 22% of which are singletons. The same sample was also studied in work on T cells expressing NK-cell markers.

Sequencing was done on a sample of CD4+ T cells sorted from blood. These receptors all come from a woman under 30 in good health. Each CDR3 is given with its conserved first and last residue. A D gene is named only where the DNA matches it firmly. Size is stated for part of the rows, as once, few or many counts, or as a class when the clone is expanded.

12,TRBV29-1,TRBJ1-1,few,-,TGCAGCGTTGTATTATTGAACACTGAAGCTTTCTTT,CSVVLLNTEAFF
13,TRBV6-1,TRBJ2-2,-,-,TGTGCCAGCACCCCCCGTCGTGGCGGGGAGCTGTTTTTT,CASTPRRGGELFF
13,TRBV3-1,TRBJ2-3,-,-,TGTGCCAGCAGCCGGGGTTCTGGAGATACGCAGTATTTT,CASSRGSGDTQYF
15,TRBV10-3,TRBJ2-2,-,TRBD1,TGTGCCATCAGCGGACAGGACCATAACACCGGGGAGCTGTTTTTT,CAISGQDHNTGELFF
14,TRBV3-1,TRBJ1-1,-,-,TGTGCCAGCAGCCAATACAGGGTGAACACTGAAGCTTTCTTT,CASSQYRVNTEAFF
14,TRBV9,TRBJ2-3,-,TRBD1,TGTGCCAGCAGCGTGGACAGGGGGCGAGATACGCAGTATTTT,CASSVDRGRDTQYF
14,TRBV7-2,TRBJ2-3,-,TRBD2,TGTGCCAGCAGCGCTAGCGGCCGCACAGATACGCAGTATTTT,CASSASGRTDTQYF
15,TRBV12-3/TRBV12-4,TRBJ2-5,-,-,TGTGCCAGCAGTTTAGCTCGTGAGGGGCGGGAGACCCAGTACTTC,CASSLAREGRETQYF
14,TRBV12-3/TRBV12-4,TRBJ2-7,-,TRBD2,TGTGCCAGCAGTTATTTTAGCGGGGCTGGAGAGCAGTACTTC,CASSYFSGAGEQYF
14,TRBV4-3,TRBJ2-3,-,-,TGCGCCAGCAGCCAAGTGGGGTACACAGATACGCAGTATTTT,CASSQVGYTDTQYF
12,TRBV20-1,TRBJ1-2,few,-,TGCAGTGCTACAGGGTGGGACTATGGCTACACCTTC,CSATGWDYGYTF
17,TRBV5-1,TRBJ1-4,few,-,TGCGCCAGCAGCTTGGTTGTCGTAGGTGTCAGAATGGAAAAACTGTTTTTT,CASSLVVVGVRMEKLFF
16,TRBV5-1,TRBJ2-1,-,-,TGCGCCAGCAGCTCCTTTGCGGGGAGCTCCTACAATGAGCAGTTCTTC,CASSSFAGSSYNEQFF
14,TRBV20-1,TRBJ2-3,-,TRBD2,TGCAGTGCCAAGCTTAGCGGGAACACAGATACGCAGTATTTT,CSAKLSGNTDTQYF
15,TRBV7-9,TRBJ2-4,-,-,TGTGCCAGCAGCTTAGTAACGGGGGCCAAAAACATTCAGTACTTC,CASSLVTGAKNIQYF
17,TRBV12-5,TRBJ2-3,-,TRBD2,TGTGCTAGTGGTTTGACCGCCGGGACTACAGGCACAGATACGCAGTATTTT,CASGLTAGTTGTDTQYF
15,TRBV6-1,TRBJ2-5,-,-,TGTGCCAGCACCTTAAGGGGCACAGGCTCAGAGACCCAGTACTTC,CASTLRGTGSETQYF
14,TRBV29-1,TRBJ1-4,few,-,TGCAGCGTTGATAAAGGCCTGGCGGGCGAAAAACTGTTTTTT,CSVDKGLAGEKLFF
14,TRBV4-1,TRBJ2-7,-,-,TGCGCCAGCAGTCAACAGGGTACTGACTACGAGCAGTACTTC,CASSQQGTDYEQYF
14,TRBV6-5,TRBJ1-1,few,TRBD1,TGTGCCAGCAGTTACGGGGGACAGGTAACTGAAGCTTTCTTT,CASSYGGQVTEAFF
15,TRBV7-8,TRBJ1-2,-,-,TGTGCCAGCAGCCCGACGAGGGGCATGGGATATGGCTACACCTTC,CASSPTRGMGYGYTF
11,TRBV29-1,TRBJ2-5,-,-,TGCAGCGCCGGGGCGGGGGAGACCCAGTACTTC,CSAGAGETQYF
14,TRBV5-1,TRBJ2-3,few,TRBD1,TGCGCCAGCAGCAGTGGGACAGTAACAGATACGCAGTATTTT,CASSSGTVTDTQYF
20,TRBV4-3,TRBJ2-2,few,TRBD2,TGCGCCAGCAGCCAAGTCCGGGGGACTAGCGGGAGAAAATGGACCGGGGAGCTGTTTTTT,CASSQVRGTSGRKWTGELFF